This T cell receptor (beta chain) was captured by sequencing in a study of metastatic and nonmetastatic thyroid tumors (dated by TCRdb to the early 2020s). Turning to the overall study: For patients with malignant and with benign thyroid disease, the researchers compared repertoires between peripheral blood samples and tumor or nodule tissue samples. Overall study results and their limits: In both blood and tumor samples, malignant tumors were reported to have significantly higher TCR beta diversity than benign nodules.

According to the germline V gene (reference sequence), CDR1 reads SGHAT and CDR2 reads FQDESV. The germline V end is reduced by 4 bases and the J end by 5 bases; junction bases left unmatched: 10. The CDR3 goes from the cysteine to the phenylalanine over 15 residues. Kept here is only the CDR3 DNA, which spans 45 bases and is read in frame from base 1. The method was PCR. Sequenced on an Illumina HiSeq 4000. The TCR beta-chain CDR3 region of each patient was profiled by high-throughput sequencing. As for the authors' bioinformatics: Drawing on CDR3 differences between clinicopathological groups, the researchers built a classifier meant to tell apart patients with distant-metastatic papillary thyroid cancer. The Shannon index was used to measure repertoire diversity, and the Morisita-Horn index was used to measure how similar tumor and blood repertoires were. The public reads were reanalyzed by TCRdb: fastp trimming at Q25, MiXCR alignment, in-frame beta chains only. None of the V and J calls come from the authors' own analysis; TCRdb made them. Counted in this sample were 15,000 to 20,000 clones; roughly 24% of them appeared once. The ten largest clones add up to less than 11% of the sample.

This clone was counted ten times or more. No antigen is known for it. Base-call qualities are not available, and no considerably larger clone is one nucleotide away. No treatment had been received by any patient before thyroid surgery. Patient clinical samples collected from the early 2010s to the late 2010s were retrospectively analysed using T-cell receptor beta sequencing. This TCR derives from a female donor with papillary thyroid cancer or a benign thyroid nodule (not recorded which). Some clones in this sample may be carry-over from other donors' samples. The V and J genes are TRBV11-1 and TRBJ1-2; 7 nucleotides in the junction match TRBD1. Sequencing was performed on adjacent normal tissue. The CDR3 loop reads CASSYQPGGAYGYTF. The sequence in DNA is TGTGCCAGCAGCTACCAACCAGGGGGAGCTTATGGCTACACCTTC.